The clone carrying this T cell receptor beta chain was recorded many times. Antigen unknown. Combining iRepertoire HTBI primers with Arm-PCR of CDR3 regions, the authors built TCR beta libraries. TCRdb ran MiXCR on the multiplex PCR reads and lists one entry per CDR3 protein. The sample yields 200,000 to 250,000 distinct CDR3 sequences, about 19% seen once. The sample belongs to a study of regulatory T cells in long-lasting Graves disease. The study's findings and limits: Few sampled subjects may have lowered accuracy.

Noted time point: newly diagnosed GD, antithyroid drugs for less than 3 months. The TCR library was made from RNA extracted from PBMCs. J was trimmed by 9 bases and V by 4 bases; bases with no gene match: 8. This CDR3 region has 15 residues. Per the germline V gene, CDR1 is MDHEN and CDR2 is SYDVKM. These sequences were also reported in another study, on T cells in Graves' hyperthyroidism and ophthalmopathy. That work contributes: Ophthalmopathy was predicted by the model a median of around 5.9 months ahead of onset.

The source of this sequence is a woman aged 25 to 45 with Graves disease. The sample here was peripheral blood mononuclear cells (PBMCs), taken at new diagnosis, from a patient treated with antithyroid drugs. The chain couples TRBV28 to TRBJ1-6; 8 bases map to TRBD1. This chain's CDR3 is CASSSPGTGRSPLHF. The CDR3 bases are TGTGCCAGCAGTTCTCCCGGGACAGGACGTTCACCCCTCCACTTT.